This passage covers 28 T cell receptor beta chains from one sample sequenced in a study of blood T cell repertoires in COVID-19. Measured with immunoSEQ multiplex PCR; TCRdb has only the in-frame clones, and not every one. The sample contains 200,000 or so clones, 80% to 90% of which appear only once. What was sequenced was PBMCs or T cells enriched from blood (not recorded which). The source of these receptors is a woman in her 40s with acute COVID-19.

The chain employs TRBV19 and TRBJ2-7, with D perhaps matching TRBD2 (5 bases). CDR3 size: 12 residues. The V gene lost 3 bases and the J gene lost 6 bases, with 9 bases spanning the gap. Germline lookup yields CDR1 LNHDA and CDR2 SQIVND (reference sequence). The CDR3, as DNA: TGTGCCAGTAGTATCGAAGGAGGCGAGCAGTACTTC. Encoded protein: CASSIEGGEQYF. Full variable domain (remainder filled in from reference TRBV19 and TRBJ2-7): DGGITQSPKYLFRKEGQNVTLSCEQNLNHDAMYWYRQDPGQGLRLIYYSQIVNDFQKGDIAEGYSVSREKKESFPLTVTSAQKNPTAFYLCASSIEGGEQYFGPGTRLTVT.

V and J are TRBV5-4 and TRBJ2-5; TRBD1 is a possible D gene (6 bases). V shed 4 bases and J shed 5 bases, with 21 bases lying between them. CDR3 length equals 16 residues. Germline V CDR1 and CDR2: SGHNT, YYREEE (reference sequence). Here the CDR3 reads CASSPGEGTTGETQYF. The DNA for the CDR3 is TGTGCCAGCAGCCCGGGTGAGGGGACAACGGGTGAGACCCAGTACTTC.

The chain couples TRBV28 to TRBJ1-1, with D possibly TRBD1 on 5 matching bases. The germline V gene encodes CDR1 MDHEN and CDR2 SYDVKM. The CDR3 length is 13 residues. V lost 2 bases, J lost 5 bases, and 9 bases lay in between. The CDR3 sequence is CASSLQGWTEAFF. CDR3 bases: TGTGCCAGCAGTTTACAGGGTTGGACTGAAGCTTTCTTT. The full variable domain, with the rest looked up from reference TRBV28 and TRBJ1-1, is DVKVTQSSRYLVKRTGEKVFLECVQDMDHENMFWYRQDPGLGLRLIYFSYDVKMKEKGDIPEGYSVSREKKERFSLILESASTNQTSMYLCASSLQGWTEAFFGQGTRLTVV.

The chain joins TRBV23-1 to TRBJ2-1; 10 bases agree with TRBD2. TRBV23-1 is assigned to the ORF class and has an uncertain function. The ends lost 7 bases at V and 7 bases at J; junction bases unmatched: 1. The CDR3 spans 12 residues. The CDR3 DNA reads as TGCGCCAGCACGGGACTAGCGAATGAGCAGTTCTTC. Translation: CASTGLANEQFF.

The rearrangement joins TRBV7-2 to TRBJ1-2, with 7 bases aligning to TRBD1. V gave up 7 bases and J gave up 4 bases; unmatched junction bases: 15. The germline gives CDR1 SGHTA, CDR2 FQGNSA. The CDR3 is made up of 16 amino acids. The CDR3: CASTQSRDRVLYGYTF. DNA for the CDR3: TGTGCCAGCACTCAGAGCCGAGACAGGGTTCTCTATGGCTACACCTTC.

The chain is built from TRBV28 and TRBJ2-1; 10 bases are shared with TRBD2. Germline V CDR1 and CDR2: MDHEN, SYDVKM. CDR3 length: 15 residues. Trimming cost V 7 bases and J 7 bases; bases outside gene matches: 10. The DNA of the CDR3 is TGTGCCAGCAAGGGATCCGGGACTAGCGCGAATGAGCAGTTCTTC. This encodes CASKGSGTSANEQFF.

This chain joins TRBV5-1 and TRBJ2-3; TRBD2 matches 10 bases. The V segment lost 4 bases and the J segment 1 base; nucleotides outside the gene matches: 3. The CDR3 sequence is 15 residues long. In germline, CDR1 is SGHRS, CDR2 YFSETQ. The CDR3 DNA follows: TGCGCCAGCAGCCCTGGGACTAGCGGCACAGATACGCAGTATTTT. Encoded protein: CASSPGTSGTDTQYF.

The rearrangement links TRBV2 to TRBJ2-2; no definite D call. This CDR3 region has 13 residues. Trimming shortened V by 4 bases and J by 5 bases, and 8 bases separated the two germline ends. The germline V gene encodes CDR1 SNHLY and CDR2 FYNNEI. The DNA for the CDR3 is TGTGCCAGCAGTGGGGCAGGAACCGGGGAGCTGTTTTTT. The encoded protein is CASSGAGTGELFF.

V gene TRBV23-1 combines with J gene TRBJ2-2; the match to TRBD2 covers 8 bases. TRBV23-1 is an ORF, with its function uncertain. The ends lost 4 bases at V and 1 base at J; junction bases unmatched: 11. This CDR3 is built from 18 residues. CDR3 in amino acids: CASSRSEWAGGNTGELFF. In DNA, the CDR3 is TGCGCCAGCAGTCGATCAGAATGGGCGGGAGGGAACACCGGGGAGCTGTTTTTT.

The V and J genes are TRBV29-1 and TRBJ1-3; TRBD1 matches at 9 bases. From germline, CDR1 is SQVTM and CDR2 ANQGSEA. The CDR3 sequence is 13 residues long. V was pared by 3 bases and J by 7 bases, with 4 bases of the junction left unmatched. The CDR3: CSVELDRGNTIYF. In DNA form, the CDR3 reads TGCAGCGTTGAGTTAGACAGGGGGAACACCATATATTTT.

This chain links TRBV7-2 with TRBJ2-7, with 11 positions matching TRBD1. The germline CDR1 and CDR2 sequences are SGHTA and FQGNSA. The J segment lost 2 bases and the V segment lost 4 bases, leaving 4 bases of the junction unmatched. The CDR3 has 15 residues. The CDR3 nucleotides are TGTGCCAGCAGCTCACCGGGACAGGGGGCCTACGAGCAGTACTTC. Amino acid sequence: CASSSPGQGAYEQYF.

The rearrangement uses TRBV28 and TRBJ2-6; 7 nucleotides line up with TRBD1. The V gene end was trimmed by 5 bases and the J gene end by 3 bases; junction bases not matched to a gene: 13. The CDR3 spans 18 residues. Germline CDR1 and CDR2: MDHEN and SYDVKM. In DNA, the CDR3 is TGTGCCAGCAGTACGAGGGACAGTGGTGAGCTTGGGGCCAACGTCCTGACTTTC. Its protein product is CASSTRDSGELGANVLTF.

CDR3 in amino acids: CASSLTGDRTYNSPLHF. CDR3 coding DNA: TGTGCCAGCTCACTTACAGGGGATAGGACCTATAATTCACCCCTCCACTTT. The chain combines TRBV18 with TRBJ1-6; 7 bases agree with TRBD1. Germline assignment: CDR1 KGHSH and CDR2 LQKENI. Trimming removed 4 bases from V and 2 bases from J; junction bases left unmatched: 8. The CDR3 extends over 17 amino acids.

This chain connects TRBV5-5 to TRBJ1-5; D remains ambiguous. CDR3 length: 17 residues. Trimming shortened V by 4 bases and J by 4 bases, and 21 bases separated the two germline ends. CDR1 is SGHKS, CDR2 YYEKEE, per germline (reference sequence). In DNA, the CDR3 is TGTGCCAGCAGCCGAGAATGGTTGGTGACTGGTAATCAGCCCCAGCATTTT. Its translation is CASSREWLVTGNQPQHF. The variable domain in full, with the rest retrieved from reference TRBV5-5 and TRBJ1-5, is DAGVTQSPTHLIKTRGQQVTLRCSPISGHKSVSWYQQVLGQGPQFIFQYYEKEERGRGNFPDRFSARQFPNYSSELNVNALLLGDSALYLCASSREWLVTGNQPQHFGDGTRLSIL.

This chain connects TRBV5-6 to TRBJ1-2; 7 positions agree with TRBD1. CDR1 is SGHDT and CDR2 is YYEEEE in the germline V gene. The J segment lost 6 bases and the V segment lost 4 bases, leaving 15 bases of the junction unmatched. This CDR3 has 16 residues. This CDR3 reads CASSPDRITARDGYTF. The CDR3 DNA reads as TGTGCCAGCAGCCCGGACAGGATTACCGCCCGAGATGGCTACACCTTC.

CDR3 nucleotides: TGTGCCAGCAGCATTGAAACCGGGACTAGCGGGAGATATTCTCGTCGCAATGAGCAGTTCTTC. This gives the protein CASSIETGTSGRYSRRNEQFF. V gene TRBV21-1 combines with J gene TRBJ2-1; the table's D call, TRBD2, has no DNA check behind it. TRBV21-1 is reported as a pseudogene. CDR3 length: 21 residues.

The chain combines TRBV29-1 with TRBJ2-7; 10 bases are shared with TRBD2. V lost 6 bases and J lost 2; bases outside the gene matches: 7. This CDR3 is built from 14 residues. The germline V gene encodes CDR1 SQVTM and CDR2 ANQGSEA. CDR3 amino acids: CSVDIAGGTYEQYF. For the CDR3, the DNA is TGCAGCGTGGATATAGCGGGAGGAACCTACGAGCAGTACTTC.

V usage is TRBV3-1 (or the pseudogene TRBV3-2) and J usage is TRBJ2-1; 8 nucleotides align to TRBD2. The germline V gene encodes CDR1 LGHDT and CDR2 YNNKEL (reference sequence). CDR3 size: 13 residues. J gave up 9 bases and V 5 bases, and 6 bases lay outside the gene matches. CDR3 bases: TGTGCCAGCAGCTCAAATCTAGCGGGTGAGCAGTTCTTC. Its translation is CASSSNLAGEQFF.

This clone was seen only a few times. This chain joins TRBV7-8 and TRBJ1-2; 8 nucleotides line up with TRBD1. V trimming: 5 bases; J trimming: 4 bases; junction bases outside the gene matches: 3. There are 13 residues in the CDR3. Per germline, CDR1 SGHVS and CDR2 FQNEAQ. CDR3 bases: TGTGCCAGCAGCCCCGACAGGGGCTATGGCTACACCTTC. Its protein is CASSPDRGYGYTF.

This chain connects TRBV9 to TRBJ1-2, with D tentatively TRBD1 (5 bases). The CDR3 has 18 amino acids. Per the germline V gene, CDR1 is SGDLS and CDR2 is YYNGEE. V lost 1 base and J lost 3, with 22 bases in between. The CDR3 DNA sequence: TGTGCCAGCAGCGTACAGCGGGAGTCACAGGAAGAGGACTATGGCTACACCTTC. It translates to CASSVQRESQEEDYGYTF.

There are a few counts of this clone. J is TRBJ2-3 and V is TRBV19, with 10 bases identical to TRBD2. J gave up 6 bases and V 6 bases, and 12 bases lay outside the gene matches. The CDR3 totals 16 residues. Germline CDR1 and CDR2: LNHDA and SQIVND (reference sequence). In DNA form, the CDR3 reads TGTGCCAGTAGACTGGCTGCTAGCGGGAGAGGGGATACGCAGTATTTT. Its translation is CASRLAASGRGDTQYF.

The chain is built from TRBV2 and TRBJ1-5; D unresolved. The germline CDR1 and CDR2 sequences are SNHLY and FYNNEI. Trimming removed 8 bases from V and 2 bases from J, with 10 bases in between. The CDR3 extends over 13 amino acids. CDR3 region: CASGLSGNQPQHF. The CDR3 DNA sequence: TGTGCCAGCGGCCTTAGCGGCAATCAGCCCCAGCATTTT. Together with reference TRBV2 and TRBJ1-5, the CDR3 gives the full variable domain: EPEVTQTPSHQVTQMGQEVILRCVPISNHLYFYWYRQILGQKVEFLVSFYNNEISEKSEIFDDQFSVERPDGSNFTLKIRSTKLEDSAMYFCASGLSGNQPQHFGDGTRLSIL.

J is TRBJ2-7 and V is TRBV29-1, with TRBD2 as a possible D gene (6 bases). The CDR3 consists of 14 residues. Trimming cost V 6 bases and J 0 bases, with 15 bases left between them. Per germline, CDR1 SQVTM and CDR2 ANQGSEA. The CDR3 sequence: CSVGRDSSSYEQYF. In DNA, the CDR3 is TGCAGCGTCGGCCGGGACTCGAGCTCCTACGAGCAGTACTTC.

This clone was counted a single time. The chain uses TRBV28 and TRBJ2-5, with 7 bases aligning to TRBD1. Germline trimming cut 7 bases from V and 2 bases from J; bases unmatched to any gene: 4. The CDR3 has 13 amino acids. The germline V gene encodes CDR1 MDHEN and CDR2 SYDVKM. The CDR3 here is CASTRQGQETQYF. CDR3 sequence (DNA): TGTGCCAGCACCCGACAGGGTCAAGAGACCCAGTACTTC.

The chain uses TRBV28 and TRBJ2-2; the match to TRBD2 covers 7 bases. After removal of 5 bases from V and 5 bases from J, the junction contained 8 bases not matched to a gene. This CDR3 region has 15 residues. Germline loops: CDR1 MDHEN, CDR2 SYDVKM. The CDR3 protein is CASSPPRGGTGELFF. The CDR3 DNA is TGTGCCAGCAGTCCGCCCCGGGGAGGGACCGGGGAGCTGTTTTTT. The full variable domain, with the rest looked up from reference TRBV28 and TRBJ2-2, is DVKVTQSSRYLVKRTGEKVFLECVQDMDHENMFWYRQDPGLGLRLIYFSYDVKMKEKGDIPEGYSVSREKKERFSLILESASTNQTSMYLCASSPPRGGTGELFFGEGSRLTVL.

The chain recombines TRBV18 with TRBJ1-5; perhaps TRBD1 as D (6 bases). V was cut by 3 bases and J by 5 bases, with 8 bases left in between. The germline V gene encodes CDR1 KGHSH and CDR2 LQKENI. The CDR3 spans 13 residues. The DNA for the CDR3 is TGTGCCAGCTCACCTCAGGGGTATCAGCCCCAGCATTTT. This translates into CASSPQGYQPQHF. Combining the CDR3 with reference TRBV18 and TRBJ1-5 gives the whole variable domain NAGVMQNPRHLVRRRGQEARLRCSPMKGHSHVYWYRQLPEEGLKFMVYLQKENIIDESGMPKERFSAEFPKEGPSILRIQQVVRGDSAAYFCASSPQGYQPQHFGDGTRLSIL.

This clone was counted between two and nine times. The chain has TRBV28 and TRBJ1-2; D is unresolved. V was shortened by 4 bases and J by 6 bases, with 12 bases between the two germline ends. The CDR3 runs 13 residues. Germline CDR1 and CDR2: MDHEN and SYDVKM. CDR3 sequence (DNA): TGTGCCAGCAGTTCCGACGGGTTTCATGGCTACACCTTC. As protein: CASSSDGFHGYTF.

The rearrangement joins TRBV11-3 to TRBJ1-1; perhaps TRBD1 as D (5 bases). Germline values: CDR1 SGHNT, CDR2 YENEEA. V lost 5 bases and J lost 1, with 17 bases in between. The CDR3 consists of 16 residues. The CDR3 loop reads CASSINRGEGNTEAFF. In DNA form, the CDR3 reads TGTGCCAGCAGCATAAACCGGGGGGAGGGGAACACTGAAGCTTTCTTT.